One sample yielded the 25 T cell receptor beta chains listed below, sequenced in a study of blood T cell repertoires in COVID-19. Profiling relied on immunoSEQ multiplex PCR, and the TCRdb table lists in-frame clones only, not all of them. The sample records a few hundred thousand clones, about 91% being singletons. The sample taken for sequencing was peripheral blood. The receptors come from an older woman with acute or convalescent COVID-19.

This CDR3 is CASSLGQSEAFF. The CDR3 DNA follows: TGTGCCAGCAGCTTAGGACAGTCTGAAGCTTTCTTT. The genes are TRBV7-8 and TRBJ1-1, with a possible D match to TRBD1 (5 bases). The germline gives CDR1 SGHVS, CDR2 FQNEAQ. CDR3 size: 12 residues. Trimming shortened V by 1 base and J by 6 bases, and 6 bases separated the two germline ends.

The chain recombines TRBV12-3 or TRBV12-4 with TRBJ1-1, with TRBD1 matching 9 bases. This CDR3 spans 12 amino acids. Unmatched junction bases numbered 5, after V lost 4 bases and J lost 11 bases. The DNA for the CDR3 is TGTGCCAGCAGTTCACAGGGGGCGCGGGCTTTCTTT. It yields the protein CASSSQGARAFF.

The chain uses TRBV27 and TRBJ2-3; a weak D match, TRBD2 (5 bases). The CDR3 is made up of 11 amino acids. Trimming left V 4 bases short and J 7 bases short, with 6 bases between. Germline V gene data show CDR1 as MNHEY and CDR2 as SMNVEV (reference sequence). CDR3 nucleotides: TGTGCCAGCAGTTCGGGAAATACGCAGTATTTT. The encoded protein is CASSSGNTQYF.

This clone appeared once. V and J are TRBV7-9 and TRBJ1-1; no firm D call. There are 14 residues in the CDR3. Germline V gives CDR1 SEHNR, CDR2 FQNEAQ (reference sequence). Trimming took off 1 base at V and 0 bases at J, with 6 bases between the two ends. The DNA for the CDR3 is TGTGCCAGCAGCTTAGAGGGAGTGAACACTGAAGCTTTCTTT. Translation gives CASSLEGVNTEAFF. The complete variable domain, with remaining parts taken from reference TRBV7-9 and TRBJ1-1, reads DTGVSQNPRHKITKRGQNVTFRCDPISEHNRLYWYRQTLGQGPEFLTYFQNEAQLEKSRLLSDRFSAERPKGSFSTLEIQRTEQGDSAMYLCASSLEGVNTEAFFGQGTRLTVV.

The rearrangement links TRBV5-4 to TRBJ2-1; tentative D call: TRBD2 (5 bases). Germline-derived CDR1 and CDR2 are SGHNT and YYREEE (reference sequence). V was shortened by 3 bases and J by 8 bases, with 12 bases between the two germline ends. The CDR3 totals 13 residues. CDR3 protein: CASSSRDMDEQFF. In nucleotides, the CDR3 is TGTGCCAGCAGCTCCCGGGATATGGATGAGCAGTTCTTC.

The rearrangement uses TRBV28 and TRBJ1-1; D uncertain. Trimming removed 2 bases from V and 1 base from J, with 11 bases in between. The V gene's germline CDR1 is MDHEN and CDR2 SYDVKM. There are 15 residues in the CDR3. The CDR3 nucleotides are TGTGCCAGCAGTTTAGATGGCACCCCGAACACTGAAGCTTTCTTT. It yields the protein CASSLDGTPNTEAFF. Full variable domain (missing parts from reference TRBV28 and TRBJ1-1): DVKVTQSSRYLVKRTGEKVFLECVQDMDHENMFWYRQDPGLGLRLIYFSYDVKMKEKGDIPEGYSVSREKKERFSLILESASTNQTSMYLCASSLDGTPNTEAFFGQGTRLTVV.

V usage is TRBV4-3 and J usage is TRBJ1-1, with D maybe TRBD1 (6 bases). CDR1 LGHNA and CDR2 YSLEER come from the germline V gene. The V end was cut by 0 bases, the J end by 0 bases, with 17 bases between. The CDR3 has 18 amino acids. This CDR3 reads CASSQDRPGGLMNTEAFF. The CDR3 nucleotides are TGCGCCAGCAGCCAAGATCGTCCCGGGGGGCTCATGAACACTGAAGCTTTCTTT.

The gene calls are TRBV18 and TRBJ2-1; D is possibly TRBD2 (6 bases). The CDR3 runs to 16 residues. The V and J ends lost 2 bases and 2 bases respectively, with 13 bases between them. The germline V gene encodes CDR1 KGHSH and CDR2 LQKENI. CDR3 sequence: CASSPKLASAYNEQFF. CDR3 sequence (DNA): TGTGCCAGCTCACCAAAATTGGCTAGCGCCTACAATGAGCAGTTCTTC.

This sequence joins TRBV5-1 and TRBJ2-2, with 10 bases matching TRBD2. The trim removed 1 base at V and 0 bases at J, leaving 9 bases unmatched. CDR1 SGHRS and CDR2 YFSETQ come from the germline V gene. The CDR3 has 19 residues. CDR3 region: CASSLPSGRATTNTGELFF. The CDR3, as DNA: TGCGCCAGCAGCTTGCCTAGCGGGAGAGCCACCACGAACACCGGGGAGCTGTTTTTT.

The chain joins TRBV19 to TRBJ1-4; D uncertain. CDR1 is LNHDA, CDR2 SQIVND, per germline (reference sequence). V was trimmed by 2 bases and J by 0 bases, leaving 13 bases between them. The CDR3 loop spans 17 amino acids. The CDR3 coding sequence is TGTGCCAGTAGTATATCAGTGTTCTTTACAACTAATGAAAAACTGTTTTTT. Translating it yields CASSISVFFTTNEKLFF.

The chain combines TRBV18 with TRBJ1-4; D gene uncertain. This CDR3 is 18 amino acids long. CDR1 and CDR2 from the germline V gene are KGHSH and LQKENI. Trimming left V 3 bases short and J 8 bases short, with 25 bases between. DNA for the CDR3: TGTGCCAGCTCACCGATACAGAACCAAAACCCAACTAGAGAAAAACTGTTTTTT. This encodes CASSPIQNQNPTREKLFF.

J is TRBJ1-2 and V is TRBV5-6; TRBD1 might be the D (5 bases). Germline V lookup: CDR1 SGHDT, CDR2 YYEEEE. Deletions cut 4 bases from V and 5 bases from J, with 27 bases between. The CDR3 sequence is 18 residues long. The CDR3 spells CASSPYLGGTLLVYGYTF. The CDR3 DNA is TGTGCCAGCAGCCCTTATCTGGGGGGGACTCTGCTTGTGTATGGCTACACCTTC.

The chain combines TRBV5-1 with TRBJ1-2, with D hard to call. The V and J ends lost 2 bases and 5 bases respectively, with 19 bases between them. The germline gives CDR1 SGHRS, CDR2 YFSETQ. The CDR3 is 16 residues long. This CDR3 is CASSLSQVATSYGYTF. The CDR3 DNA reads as TGCGCCAGCAGCTTATCACAAGTAGCAACCTCGTATGGCTACACCTTC. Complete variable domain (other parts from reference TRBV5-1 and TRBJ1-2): KAGVTQTPRYLIKTRGQQVTLSCSPISGHRSVSWYQQTPGQGLQFLFEYFSETQRNKGNFPGRFSGRQFSNSRSEMNVSTLELGDSALYLCASSLSQVATSYGYTFGSGTRLTVV.

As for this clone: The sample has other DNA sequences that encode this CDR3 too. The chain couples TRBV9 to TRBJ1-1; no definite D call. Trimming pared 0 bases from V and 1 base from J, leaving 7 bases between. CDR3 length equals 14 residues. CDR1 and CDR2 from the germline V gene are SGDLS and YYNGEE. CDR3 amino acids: CASSVGLENTEAFF. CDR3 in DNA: TGTGCCAGCAGCGTAGGACTGGAGAACACTGAAGCTTTCTTT.

This CDR3 reads CASSYATGGRNTEAFF. The CDR3 coding sequence is TGTGCCAGCAGTTACGCGACAGGGGGTCGCAACACTGAAGCTTTCTTT. The chain employs TRBV6-2 or TRBV6-3 and TRBJ1-1, with 9 bases matching TRBD1. The CDR3 spans 16 residues. Losses at the gene ends were 2 bases for V and 2 bases for J; bases not matched to a gene: 6. Per the germline V gene, CDR1 is MNHEY and CDR2 is SVGEGT.

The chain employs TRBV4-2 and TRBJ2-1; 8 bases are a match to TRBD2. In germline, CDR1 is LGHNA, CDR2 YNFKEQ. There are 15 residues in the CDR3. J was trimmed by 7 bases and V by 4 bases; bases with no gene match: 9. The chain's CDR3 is CASSRPGLVRNEQFF. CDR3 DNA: TGTGCCAGCAGCCGCCCGGGACTAGTTCGGAATGAGCAGTTCTTC.

DNA for the CDR3: TGTGCCAGCAGCCCGAGGGCCGTGCTCGGCAATCAGCCCCAGCATTTT. Protein: CASSPRAVLGNQPQHF. The chain combines TRBV7-2 with TRBJ1-5; no clear D gene. V lost 5 bases, J lost 2 bases, and 16 bases lay in between. CDR1 and CDR2 (germline): SGHTA, FQGNSA. The CDR3 loop spans 16 amino acids.

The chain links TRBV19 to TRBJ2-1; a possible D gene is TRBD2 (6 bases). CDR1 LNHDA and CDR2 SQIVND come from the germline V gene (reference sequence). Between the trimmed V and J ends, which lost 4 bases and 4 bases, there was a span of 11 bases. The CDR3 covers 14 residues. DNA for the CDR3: TGTGCCAGTAGTACCGGGACTTTTTACAATGAGCAGTTCTTC. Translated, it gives CASSTGTFYNEQFF.

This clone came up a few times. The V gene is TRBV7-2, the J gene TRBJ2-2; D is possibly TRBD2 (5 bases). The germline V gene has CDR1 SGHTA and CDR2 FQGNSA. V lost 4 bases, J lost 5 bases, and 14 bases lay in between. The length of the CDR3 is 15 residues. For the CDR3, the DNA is TGTGCCAGCAGCTCATCAGCCACGGGGACCGGGGAGCTGTTTTTT. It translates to CASSSSATGTGELFF.

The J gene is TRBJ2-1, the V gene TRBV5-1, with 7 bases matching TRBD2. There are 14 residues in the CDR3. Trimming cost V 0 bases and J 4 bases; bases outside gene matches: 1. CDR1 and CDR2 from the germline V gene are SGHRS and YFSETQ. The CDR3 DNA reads TGCGCCAGCAGCTTGGCGGGACTATACAATGAGCAGTTCTTC. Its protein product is CASSLAGLYNEQFF.

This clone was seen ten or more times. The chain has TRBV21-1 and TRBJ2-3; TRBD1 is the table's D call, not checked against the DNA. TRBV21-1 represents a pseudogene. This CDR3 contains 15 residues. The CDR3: CASSKGYIRTDTQYF. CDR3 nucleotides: TGTGCCAGCAGCAAAGGGTACATACGCACAGATACGCAGTATTTT.

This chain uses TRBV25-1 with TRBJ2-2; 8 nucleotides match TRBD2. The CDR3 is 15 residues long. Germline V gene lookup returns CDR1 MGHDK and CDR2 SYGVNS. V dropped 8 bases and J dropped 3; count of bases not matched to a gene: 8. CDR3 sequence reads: CASSQSGGYTGELFF. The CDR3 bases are TGTGCCAGCTCGCAAAGCGGGGGTTACACCGGGGAGCTGTTTTTT.

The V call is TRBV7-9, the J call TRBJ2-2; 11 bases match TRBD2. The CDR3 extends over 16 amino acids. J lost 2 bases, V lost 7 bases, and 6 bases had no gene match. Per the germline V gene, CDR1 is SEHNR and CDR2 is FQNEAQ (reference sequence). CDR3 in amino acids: CASTRGLAVNTGELFF. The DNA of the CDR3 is TGTGCCAGCACCCGGGGACTAGCGGTTAACACCGGGGAGCTGTTTTTT.

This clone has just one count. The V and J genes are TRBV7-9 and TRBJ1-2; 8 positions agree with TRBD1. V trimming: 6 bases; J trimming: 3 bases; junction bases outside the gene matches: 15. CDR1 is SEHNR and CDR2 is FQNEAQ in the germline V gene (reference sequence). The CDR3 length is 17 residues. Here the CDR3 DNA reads TGTGCCAGCAGTCTCATCATTGGGCAGGGGGCGGACTATGGCTACACCTTC. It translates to CASSLIIGQGADYGYTF. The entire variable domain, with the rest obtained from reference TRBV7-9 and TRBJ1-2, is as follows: DTGVSQNPRHKITKRGQNVTFRCDPISEHNRLYWYRQTLGQGPEFLTYFQNEAQLEKSRLLSDRFSAERPKGSFSTLEIQRTEQGDSAMYLCASSLIIGQGADYGYTFGSGTRLTVV.

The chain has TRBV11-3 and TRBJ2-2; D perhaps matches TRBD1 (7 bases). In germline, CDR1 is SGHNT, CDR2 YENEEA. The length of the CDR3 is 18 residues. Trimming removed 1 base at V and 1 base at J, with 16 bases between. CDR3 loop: CASSLGQGSGMNTGELFF. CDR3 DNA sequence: TGTGCCAGCAGCTTAGGACAGGGTAGCGGAATGAACACCGGGGAGCTGTTTTTT.